Listed below are T cell receptor beta chains from one sample, sequenced in a study of T cell changes during pregnancy in multiple sclerosis. TCRdb's copy holds only in-frame clones and misses some; the assay was immunoSEQ multiplex PCR. The sample has approximately 46,000 clones, approximately 92% seen once; the top ten hold around 10%. Sample: CD8+ T cells from peripheral blood mononuclear cells, taken after pregnancy. These TCRs come from a female donor with multiple sclerosis, enrolled in a pregnancy study. Both conserved end residues are part of each CDR3. The order of the fields is CDR3 protein, CDR3 DNA, J gene, clone size, CDR3 length, D gene, V gene. The D gene is left open where the match is weak. Size tells how often a clone was seen (once, few, many) or the class of an expanded clone, and some rows leave it out.

CDR3: CASSSGTGESRGFF
DNA: TGTGCCAGCAGCTCTGGGACAGGAGAATCTCGGGGGTTCTTC
J: TRBJ2-1
size: NA
length: 14
D: TRBD1
V: TRBV7-9

CDR3: CASRQGFGDNTIYF
DNA: TGTGCCAGCAGACAGGGCTTCGGCGATAACACCATATATTTT
J: TRBJ1-3
size: NA
length: 14
D: NA
V: TRBV7-2

CDR3: CASSIKGYSYNEQFF
DNA: TGTGCCAGTAGTATTAAGGGGTACTCCTACAATGAGCAGTTCTTC
J: TRBJ2-1
size: NA
length: 15
D: NA
V: TRBV19

CDR3: CASSPRGSYEQYF
DNA: TGTGCCAGCAGCCCCAGGGGCAGCTACGAGCAGTACTTC
J: TRBJ2-7
size: NA
length: 13
D: NA
V: TRBV14

CDR3: CASSGNFGRDTDTQYF
DNA: TGTGCCAGCAGTGGGAACTTCGGGCGGGACACAGATACGCAGTATTTT
J: TRBJ2-3
size: NA
length: 16
D: NA
V: TRBV2

CDR3: CASSLSRMRGGYTF
DNA: TGTGCCAGCAGCCTCTCACGGATGAGAGGTGGCTACACCTTC
J: TRBJ1-2
size: NA
length: 14
D: NA
V: TRBV5-5

CDR3: CASSKLPPDEQYF
DNA: TGTGCCAGCAGCAAACTGCCCCCGGACGAGCAGTACTTC
J: TRBJ2-7
size: NA
length: 13
D: NA
V: TRBV2

CDR3: CASSPRDRGYGYTF
DNA: TGTGCCAGTAGTCCCCGGGACAGGGGGTATGGCTACACCTTC
J: TRBJ1-2
size: NA
length: 14
D: TRBD1
V: TRBV19

CDR3: CATSTPPSGGATDTQYF
DNA: TGTGCCACCAGCACCCCCCCTAGCGGGGGGGCAACAGATACGCAGTATTTT
J: TRBJ2-3
size: NA
length: 17
D: TRBD2
V: TRBV15

CDR3: CASRRSAGEEKLFF
DNA: TGTGCCAGCAGAAGAAGCGCCGGGGAGGAAAAACTGTTTTTT
J: TRBJ1-4
size: NA
length: 14
D: NA
V: TRBV27

CDR3: CASSLTGINEKLFF
DNA: TGTGCCAGCAGTTTAACAGGCATAAATGAAAAACTGTTTTTT
J: TRBJ1-4
size: NA
length: 14
D: NA
V: TRBV28

CDR3: CAWSVGQGSSYEQYF
DNA: TGTGCCTGGAGTGTCGGACAGGGTTCATCCTACGAGCAGTACTTC
J: TRBJ2-7
size: once
length: 15
D: TRBD1
V: TRBV30

CDR3: CASSSGTGQETQYF
DNA: TGTGCCAGCAGCTCCGGGACTGGTCAAGAGACCCAGTACTTC
J: TRBJ2-5
size: few
length: 14
D: NA
V: TRBV5-8

CDR3: CASSSGLAGSRYEQYF
DNA: TGCGCCAGCAGCTCTGGACTAGCGGGCTCCCGCTACGAGCAGTACTTC
J: TRBJ2-7
size: NA
length: 16
D: TRBD2
V: TRBV5-1

CDR3: CAISESNREAFF
DNA: TGTGCCATCAGTGAAAGCAACAGAGAAGCTTTCTTT
J: TRBJ1-1
size: few
length: 12
D: NA
V: TRBV10-3

CDR3: CASSLGGQGLAEQYF
DNA: TGTGCCAGCAGCTTAGGGGGACAGGGTTTAGCCGAGCAGTACTTC
J: TRBJ2-7
size: NA
length: 15
D: TRBD1
V: TRBV7-9

CDR3: CASSLLFLAGAEQYF
DNA: TGCGCCAGCAGCTTATTATTCCTAGCGGGAGCCGAGCAGTACTTC
J: TRBJ2-7
size: NA
length: 15
D: TRBD2
V: TRBV5-1

CDR3: CASSLKTSSQGDTQYF
DNA: TGTGCCAGCAGCCTCAAGACTAGTTCTCAGGGAGATACGCAGTATTTT
J: TRBJ2-3
size: NA
length: 16
D: NA
V: TRBV7-9

CDR3: CAAGAAHSGNTIYF
DNA: TGTGCGGCTGGGGCAGCGCACTCTGGAAACACCATATATTTT
J: TRBJ1-3
size: once
length: 14
D: NA
V: TRBV19

CDR3: CASSPIPLAGPYNEQFF
DNA: TGTGCCAGCTCACCAATCCCCCTAGCGGGGCCGTACAATGAGCAGTTCTTC
J: TRBJ2-1
size: once
length: 17
D: TRBD2
V: TRBV18

CDR3: CAWSVLGGGYNEQFF
DNA: TGTGCCTGGAGTGTCCTAGGCGGGGGGTACAATGAGCAGTTCTTC
J: TRBJ2-1
size: NA
length: 15
D: TRBD2
V: TRBV30

CDR3: CASRRPTGFGVQTNYGYTF
DNA: TGTGCCAGCAGGAGACCGACAGGGTTCGGCGTCCAAACTAACTATGGCTACACCTTC
J: TRBJ1-2
size: NA
length: 19
D: TRBD1
V: TRBV5-6

CDR3: CASSPSGLPSYNEQFF
DNA: TGCGCCAGCAGCCCTAGCGGGTTGCCCTCCTACAATGAGCAGTTCTTC
J: TRBJ2-1
size: NA
length: 16
D: TRBD2
V: TRBV4-1

CDR3: CASSSRHYTQYF
DNA: TGTGCCAGCAGCTCGCGACACTATACGCAGTATTTT
J: TRBJ2-3
size: NA
length: 12
D: NA
V: TRBV5-6

CDR3: CASSLVSQGIYEQYF
DNA: TGTGCCAGCAGCTTAGTGTCACAGGGCATCTACGAGCAGTACTTC
J: TRBJ2-7
size: NA
length: 15
D: NA
V: TRBV7-8

CDR3: CASSYFSGGAYNEQFF
DNA: TGTGCCAGCAGTTATTTCAGCGGGGGAGCCTACAATGAGCAGTTCTTC
J: TRBJ2-1
size: NA
length: 16
D: TRBD2
V: TRBV6-5

CDR3: CSVEEGDAWGYTF
DNA: TGCAGCGTTGAAGAGGGAGATGCGTGGGGCTACACCTTC
J: TRBJ1-2
size: NA
length: 13
D: NA
V: TRBV29-1

CDR3: CASSQDHQGGYGYTF
DNA: TGCGCCAGCAGCCAAGATCATCAGGGCGGCTATGGCTACACCTTC
J: TRBJ1-2
size: medium-sized
length: 15
D: NA
V: TRBV4-3

CDR3: CASSPYLNNEQFF
DNA: TGTGCCAGCAGCCCCTACCTTAACAATGAGCAGTTCTTC
J: TRBJ2-1
size: NA
length: 13
D: NA
V: TRBV4-2

CDR3: CASSRTSGGDNEQFF
DNA: TGTGCCAGCAGCCGAACTAGCGGGGGAGACAATGAGCAGTTCTTC
J: TRBJ2-1
size: NA
length: 15
D: TRBD2
V: TRBV6-5

CDR3: CATSRDRLAGPYEQYF
DNA: TGTGCCACCAGCAGAGATCGACTAGCGGGCCCCTACGAGCAGTACTTC
J: TRBJ2-7
size: NA
length: 16
D: TRBD2
V: TRBV15

CDR3: CASSGQIDYEQYF
DNA: TGCGCCAGCAGTGGTCAGATCGACTACGAGCAGTACTTC
J: TRBJ2-7
size: NA
length: 13
D: NA
V: TRBV4-1

CDR3: CASSGYRTSGRETQYF
DNA: TGTGCCAGCAGTGGATACCGGACTAGCGGGAGAGAGACCCAGTACTTC
J: TRBJ2-5
size: NA
length: 16
D: TRBD2
V: TRBV6-1

CDR3: CASSQDPLEWSYGYTF
DNA: TGCGCCAGCAGCCAAGACCCCCTAGAGTGGTCCTATGGCTACACCTTC
J: TRBJ1-2
size: NA
length: 16
D: NA
V: TRBV4-3

CDR3: CASSLLRENEQFF
DNA: TGTGCCAGCAGCCTGCTGCGGGAGAATGAGCAGTTCTTC
J: TRBJ2-1
size: NA
length: 13
D: TRBD2
V: TRBV11-2

CDR3: CASSPGYNEQFF
DNA: TGTGCCAGCAGCCCGGGGTACAATGAGCAGTTCTTC
J: TRBJ2-1
size: NA
length: 12
D: NA
V: TRBV5-4

CDR3: CASSPQGSSNQPQHF
DNA: TGTGCCAGCAGCCCCCAGGGGTCTAGCAATCAGCCCCAGCATTTT
J: TRBJ1-5
size: NA
length: 15
D: NA
V: TRBV14

CDR3: CASSLGQGLAKNIQYF
DNA: TGTGCCAGCAGCTTAGGCCAGGGTTTAGCCAAAAACATTCAGTACTTC
J: TRBJ2-4
size: NA
length: 16
D: NA
V: TRBV13

CDR3: CASSPDRSSGNTIYF
DNA: TGTGCCAGCAGCCCTGACAGAAGCTCTGGAAACACCATATATTTT
J: TRBJ1-3
size: NA
length: 15
D: NA
V: TRBV7-6

CDR3: CASSIKGFFNEQFF
DNA: TGTGCCAGCAGTATCAAGGGGTTCTTTAATGAGCAGTTCTTC
J: TRBJ2-1
size: NA
length: 14
D: NA
V: TRBV27

CDR3: CASSLRGQGAEEQYF
DNA: TGTGCCAGCAGCTTAAGAGGACAGGGGGCGGAGGAGCAGTACTTC
J: TRBJ2-7
size: NA
length: 15
D: TRBD1
V: TRBV7-9

CDR3: CASSLGGGSDYEQYF
DNA: TGTGCCAGCAGCTTGGGTGGGGGCTCTGACTACGAGCAGTACTTC
J: TRBJ2-7
size: once
length: 15
D: NA
V: TRBV5-6

CDR3: CASSLARYEKLFF
DNA: TGTGCCAGCAGCTTGGCCCGTTATGAAAAACTGTTTTTT
J: TRBJ1-4
size: NA
length: 13
D: NA
V: TRBV5-6

CDR3: CASSEAKRTYSNQPQHF
DNA: TGTGCCAGCAGTGAAGCGAAGAGAACCTATAGCAATCAGCCCCAGCATTTT
J: TRBJ1-5
size: large
length: 17
D: NA
V: TRBV6-1

CDR3: CASSPPWPDYGYTF
DNA: TGTGCCAGCAGCCCACCGTGGCCCGACTATGGCTACACCTTC
J: TRBJ1-2
size: NA
length: 14
D: NA
V: TRBV9

CDR3: CASSLALGNEQFF
DNA: TGTGCCAGCAGCTTAGCACTAGGCAATGAGCAGTTCTTC
J: TRBJ2-1
size: NA
length: 13
D: NA
V: TRBV7-2

CDR3: CASSEAVGGSSRDYTF
DNA: TGTGCCAGCAGTGAAGCGGTCGGAGGTTCATCTAGGGACTACACCTTC
J: TRBJ1-2
size: NA
length: 16
D: NA
V: TRBV6-1

CDR3: CASSRTGQNTEAFF
DNA: TGTGCCAGCAGCCGGACAGGGCAGAACACTGAAGCTTTCTTT
J: TRBJ1-1
size: few
length: 14
D: TRBD1
V: TRBV5-5

CDR3: CAISAGGPNEQFF
DNA: TGTGCCATCAGTGCCGGGGGGCCCAATGAGCAGTTCTTC
J: TRBJ2-1
size: NA
length: 13
D: NA
V: TRBV10-3

CDR3: CASKLAGGYNEQFF
DNA: TGTGCCAGTAAACTAGCGGGAGGATACAATGAGCAGTTCTTC
J: TRBJ2-1
size: NA
length: 14
D: TRBD2
V: TRBV19

CDR3: CASSSPGLAGISETDTQYF
DNA: TGTGCCAGCAGCTCGCCGGGACTAGCGGGGATAAGCGAGACAGATACGCAGTATTTT
J: TRBJ2-3
size: NA
length: 19
D: TRBD2
V: TRBV5-4